A single sample gave rise to the 8 T cell receptor beta chains below, sequenced in a study of cytomegalovirus exposure and HLA in healthy donors. Libraries were prepared by immunoSEQ multiplex PCR; TCRdb keeps only in-frame clonotypes and omits some of them. The table shows about 330,000 clones, with roughly 89% occurring only once. What was sequenced was PBMCs. These TCRs come from a young woman in good health and CMV-seronegative.

V is TRBV7-9 and J is TRBJ2-7, with 8 bases that match TRBD2. Germline lookup yields CDR1 SEHNR and CDR2 FQNEAQ (reference sequence). There are 14 residues in the CDR3. The V gene end was trimmed by 4 bases and the J gene end by 7 bases; junction bases not matched to a gene: 9. This chain's CDR3 is CASSSYSGMGEQYF. As DNA, the CDR3 is TGTGCCAGCAGCTCGTATAGCGGGATGGGAGAGCAGTACTTC.

V and J are TRBV7-2 and TRBJ1-2, with D possibly being TRBD1 (6 bases). V shed 0 bases and J shed 7 bases, with 15 bases lying between them. From germline, CDR1 is SGHTA and CDR2 FQGNSA. The CDR3 sequence is 15 residues long. Here the CDR3 DNA reads TGTGCCAGCAGCTTAGCGGGCAGGGGTAAGGGTGGCTACACCTTC. The encoded protein is CASSLAGRGKGGYTF.

The chain couples TRBV9 to TRBJ2-5; 8 bases map to TRBD2. This CDR3 spans 16 amino acids. V lost 0 bases and J lost 5; bases outside the gene matches: 9. Germline V CDR1 and CDR2: SGDLS, YYNGEE. CDR3 protein: CASSVGSREVGETQYF. The CDR3 DNA reads as TGTGCCAGCAGCGTAGGATCGCGGGAGGTAGGGGAGACCCAGTACTTC.

This chain uses TRBV7-3 with TRBJ2-1, with 7 bases that match TRBD2. Per germline, CDR1 SGHTA and CDR2 FQGTGA. V shed 4 bases, J shed 0 bases, and the junction held 9 bases outside the gene matches. This CDR3 region has 17 residues. CDR3 nucleotides: TGTGCCAGCAGCTCCCGGTCACTAGCGCCCTCCTACAATGAGCAGTTCTTC. This encodes CASSSRSLAPSYNEQFF.

The chain links TRBV2 to TRBJ2-7, with D possibly being TRBD1 (5 bases). Trimming took off 4 bases at V and 3 bases at J, with 7 bases between the two ends. The germline V gene encodes CDR1 SNHLY and CDR2 FYNNEI. The CDR3 totals 12 residues. CDR3 protein: CASSADSYEQYF. CDR3 sequence (DNA): TGTGCCAGCAGTGCTGACAGCTACGAGCAGTACTTC. The full variable domain, its missing parts supplied by reference TRBV2 and TRBJ2-7, is EPEVTQTPSHQVTQMGQEVILRCVPISNHLYFYWYRQILGQKVEFLVSFYNNEISEKSEIFDDQFSVERPDGSNFTLKIRSTKLEDSAMYFCASSADSYEQYFGPGTRLTVT.

V gene TRBV27 combines with J gene TRBJ2-7, with 10 bases lining up with TRBD2. With 6 bases clipped from V and 1 base from J, the junction kept 6 bases outside the gene matches. The CDR3 has 15 amino acids. Germline lookup yields CDR1 MNHEY and CDR2 SMNVEV (reference sequence). The CDR3 loop reads CASSLLAGESYEQYF. The CDR3 nucleotides are TGTGCCAGCAGCCTTCTAGCGGGAGAGTCCTACGAGCAGTACTTC.

V usage is TRBV27 and J usage is TRBJ1-5; a possible D gene is TRBD1 (5 bases). CDR3 length: 15 residues. The germline gives CDR1 MNHEY, CDR2 SMNVEV (reference sequence). V lost 1 base to trimming and J lost 3 bases, with 10 bases between them. This chain's CDR3 is CASSLLTEINQPQHF. In DNA, the CDR3 is TGTGCCAGCAGTTTATTGACAGAGATCAATCAGCCCCAGCATTTT.

The V gene is TRBV28, the J gene TRBJ2-7; a possible D gene is TRBD1 (5 bases). The CDR3 has 15 amino acids. The germline V and J ends were trimmed by 1 base and 5 bases, with 15 bases remaining between them. Germline loops: CDR1 MDHEN, CDR2 SYDVKM. The CDR3 DNA reads TGTGCCAGCAGTTTATCCCAGGGCGGCACGGACGAGCAGTACTTC. The encoded protein is CASSLSQGGTDEQYF.